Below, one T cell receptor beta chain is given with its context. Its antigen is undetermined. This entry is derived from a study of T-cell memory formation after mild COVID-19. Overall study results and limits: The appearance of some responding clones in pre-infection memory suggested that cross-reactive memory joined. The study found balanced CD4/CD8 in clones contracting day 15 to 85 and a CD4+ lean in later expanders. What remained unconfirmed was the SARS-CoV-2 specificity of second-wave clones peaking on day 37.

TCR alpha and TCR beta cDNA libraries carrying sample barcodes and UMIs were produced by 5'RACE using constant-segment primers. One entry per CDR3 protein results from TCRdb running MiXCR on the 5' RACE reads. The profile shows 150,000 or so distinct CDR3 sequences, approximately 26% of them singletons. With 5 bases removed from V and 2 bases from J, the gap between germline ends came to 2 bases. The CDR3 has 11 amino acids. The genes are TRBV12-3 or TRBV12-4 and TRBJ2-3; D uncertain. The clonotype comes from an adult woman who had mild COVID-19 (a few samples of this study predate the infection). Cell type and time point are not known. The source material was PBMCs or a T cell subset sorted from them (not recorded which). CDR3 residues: CASSNTDTQYF. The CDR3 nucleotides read TGTGCCAGCAGTAACACAGATACGCAGTATTTT.